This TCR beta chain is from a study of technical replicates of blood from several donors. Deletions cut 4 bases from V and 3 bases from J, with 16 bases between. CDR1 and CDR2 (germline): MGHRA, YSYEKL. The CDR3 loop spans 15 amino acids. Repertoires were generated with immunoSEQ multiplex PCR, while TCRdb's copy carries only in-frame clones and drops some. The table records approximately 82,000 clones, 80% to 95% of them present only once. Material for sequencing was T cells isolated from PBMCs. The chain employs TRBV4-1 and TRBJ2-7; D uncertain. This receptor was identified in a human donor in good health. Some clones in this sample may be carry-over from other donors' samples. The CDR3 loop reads CASSLDLEEFYEQYF. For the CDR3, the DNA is TGCGCCAGCAGCCTCGATCTAGAGGAGTTCTACGAGCAGTACTTC.